Each of the 5 T cell receptor beta chains below was sequenced from the same sample in a study of T cell responses to AZD1222 COVID-19 vaccine. Profiled with immunoSEQ multiplex PCR; TCRdb holds only in-frame clones, not every one. The profile covers about 180,000 clones, with about 90% appearing a single time and approximately 8% taken by the ten largest. Sample: peripheral blood, taken on day 0 of AZD1222 vaccination. These receptors were taken from an adult in good health.

This clone was seen more than once but under ten times. This chain connects TRBV6-1 to TRBJ2-5; 8 bases line up with TRBD2. The CDR3 loop spans 14 amino acids. The V segment lost 1 base and the J segment 5 bases; nucleotides outside the gene matches: 3. The germline V gene encodes CDR1 MNHNS and CDR2 SASEGT. The CDR3, as DNA: TGTGCCAGCAGTGAAGGGACTAGCTGGGAGACCCAGTACTTC. This encodes CASSEGTSWETQYF.

This chain uses TRBV10-2 with TRBJ2-1; no definite D call. Germline CDR1 WSHSY, CDR2 SAAADI. This CDR3 spans 13 amino acids. The germline V and J ends were trimmed by 8 bases and 3 bases, with 11 bases remaining between them. The DNA for the CDR3 is TGCGCCAGCGGGCGGACGGACTACAATGAGCAGTTCTTC. Translated, it gives CASGRTDYNEQFF.

V and J are TRBV2 and TRBJ1-5, with TRBD1 matching over 9 bases. Germline trimming cut 6 bases from V and 7 bases from J; bases unmatched to any gene: 7. Germline V gene lookup returns CDR1 SNHLY and CDR2 FYNNEI. CDR3 length: 14 residues. The CDR3 nucleotides read TGTGCCAGCAGGTGGACAGGGGTAGGGCAGCCCCAGCATTTT. It encodes CASRWTGVGQPQHF.

This clone has a handful of counts. The CDR3 loop reads CASSQVGTLGPEQYF. In DNA form, the CDR3 reads TGTGCCAGCAGCCAAGTCGGGACACTGGGGCCCGAGCAGTACTTC. The J gene is TRBJ2-7, the V gene TRBV3-1 (or the pseudogene TRBV3-2); D may be TRBD1 (6 bases). The CDR3 is 15 residues long. The V gene's germline CDR1 is LGHDT and CDR2 YNNKEL (reference sequence). Deletions cut 1 base from V and 6 bases from J, with 16 bases between.

The V and J genes are TRBV7-9 and TRBJ2-2; 10 bases map to TRBD1. J gave up 2 bases and V 0 bases, and 3 bases lay outside the gene matches. The germline V gene has CDR1 SEHNR and CDR2 FQNEAQ (reference sequence). The CDR3 contains 17 residues. The CDR3 reads CASSLARTGGNTGELFF. The DNA of the CDR3 is TGTGCCAGCAGCTTAGCCCGGACAGGGGGTAACACCGGGGAGCTGTTTTTT.